Listed below are T cell receptor beta chains from one sample, sequenced in a study of Ad26.COV2.S vaccination and SARS-CoV-2 variants. The protocol was immunoSEQ multiplex PCR, while the TCRdb copy is restricted to in-frame clones and leaves out a portion. The table lists about 320,000 clones, about 86% of them singletons, with approximately 2% in the top ten. The sequencing used peripheral blood, collected in a trial of Ad26.COV2.S vaccine versus placebo. The receptors were sampled from a person between 18 and 65 years old who received the Ad26.COV2.S COVID-19 vaccine or a placebo. Each CDR3 is given with its conserved first and last residue. The D gene is left open where the match is weak. Expanded clones get a size class; other rows say once, few or many, or leave the size out.

CDR3	DNA	J	D	V	size
CAISESTGRRQYF	TGTGCCATCAGTGAGTCGACAGGGAGGAGGCAGTACTTC	TRBJ2-7	-	TRBV10-3	-
CASSPLLGDVDTIYF	TGTGCCAGCTCACCCCTCCTCGGAGATGTGGACACCATATATTTT	TRBJ1-3	-	TRBV18	-
CASSRPGGSTDTQYF	TGTGCCAGCAGCCGGCCCGGAGGCAGCACAGATACGCAGTATTTT	TRBJ2-3	-	TRBV28	-
CAWSISRQGAAFF	TGTGCCTGGAGTATCTCAAGGCAGGGGGCCGCTTTCTTT	TRBJ1-1	TRBD1	TRBV30	-
CASSFTHDQGTHSPLHF	TGTGCCAGCAGCTTCACCCACGATCAGGGGACCCATTCACCCCTCCACTTT	TRBJ1-6	-	TRBV7-9	-
CATSRDGWETQYF	TGTGCCACCAGCAGAGATGGGTGGGAGACCCAGTACTTC	TRBJ2-5	-	TRBV15	-
CASSLRETQYF	TGTGCCAGCAGTTTAAGGGAGACCCAGTACTTC	TRBJ2-5	-	TRBV12-3/TRBV12-4	-
CAISGTAGNTIYF	TGTGCCATCAGTGGGACGGCAGGAAACACCATATATTTT	TRBJ1-3	-	TRBV10-3	-
CASSTRQLNYGYTF	TGTGCCAGTAGTACCCGACAGTTAAACTATGGCTACACCTTC	TRBJ1-2	-	TRBV19	-
CASSPGRFGELFF	TGTGCCAGCTCACCAGGGAGGTTCGGGGAGCTGTTTTTT	TRBJ2-2	-	TRBV18	once
CATGSRANEKLFF	TGTGCCACGGGCAGCAGGGCTAATGAAAAACTGTTTTTT	TRBJ1-4	-	TRBV10-3	-
CASSRDRAYNSPLHF	TGTGCCAGCAGCCGCGACAGGGCTTATAATTCACCCCTCCACTTT	TRBJ1-6	TRBD1	TRBV11-2	-
CASRGQGTTGELFF	TGTGCCAGCAGGGGACAGGGAACCACCGGGGAGCTGTTTTTT	TRBJ2-2	TRBD1	TRBV11-3	few
CASSPVDSPLHF	TGTGCCAGCTCACCAGTCGATTCACCCCTCCACTTT	TRBJ1-6	-	TRBV18	-
CASSRGRDEAFF	TGTGCCAGCAGCCGTGGCAGGGATGAAGCTTTCTTT	TRBJ1-1	-	TRBV7-8	-
CASTPKQGRNTIYF	TGTGCCAGCACTCCTAAGCAGGGCAGAAACACCATATATTTT	TRBJ1-3	-	TRBV2	few
CSGSSTGLTGELFF	TGCAGCGGCTCCTCGACAGGGCTGACCGGGGAGCTGTTTTTT	TRBJ2-2	TRBD1	TRBV29-1	-
CASSLGRIINSPLHF	TGTGCCAGCAGCTTAGGGCGGATTATTAATTCACCCCTCCACTTT	TRBJ1-6	-	TRBV11-2	-
CASSQDRVRGYTF	TGTGCCAGCAGCCAAGATCGGGTACGCGGCTACACCTTC	TRBJ1-2	-	TRBV14	-
CASSLVGLGSYNEQFF	TGTGCCAGCAGCTTAGTTGGACTAGGGTCCTACAATGAGCAGTTCTTC	TRBJ2-1	TRBD2	TRBV7-2	-
CSATSGGQGTIYGYTF	TGCAGCGCCACCTCCGGGGGACAGGGGACGATCTATGGCTACACCTTC	TRBJ1-2	TRBD1	TRBV29-1	-
CASSLEGRYNSPLHF	TGTGCCAGCAGCTTGGAGGGACGGTATAATTCACCCCTCCACTTT	TRBJ1-6	-	TRBV5-6	-
CASRPARAGNTEAFF	TGTGCCAGCAGGCCCGCCCGGGCGGGGAACACTGAAGCTTTCTTT	TRBJ1-1	-	TRBV5-4	-
CASRMNTEAFF	TGTGCCAGCAGGATGAACACTGAAGCTTTCTTT	TRBJ1-1	-	TRBV3-1/TRBV3-2	-
CASSLGPAVQPQHF	TGTGCCAGCAGCCTCGGACCCGCGGTACAGCCCCAGCATTTT	TRBJ1-5	-	TRBV7-9	-
CASSEGPGIYYGYTF	TGTGCCAGCAGTGAAGGACCGGGCATCTACTATGGCTACACCTTC	TRBJ1-2	-	TRBV6-1	few
CASSRERDTQYF	TGTGCCAGTAGTCGAGAGAGGGATACGCAGTATTTT	TRBJ2-3	-	TRBV19	-
CAISESLPRSTGELFF	TGTGCCATCAGTGAGTCCTTGCCCAGGAGCACCGGGGAGCTGTTTTTT	TRBJ2-2	-	TRBV10-3	-
CASSRRDRGSGYTF	TGTGCCAGCAGCCGCCGGGACAGGGGAAGTGGCTACACCTTC	TRBJ1-2	TRBD1	TRBV3-1/TRBV3-2	-
CSATDGQQETQYF	TGCAGCGCAACCGACGGACAGCAAGAGACCCAGTACTTC	TRBJ2-5	-	TRBV29-1	-
CAISQQGAQPQHF	TGTGCCATCAGCCAACAGGGGGCTCAGCCCCAGCATTTT	TRBJ1-5	TRBD1	TRBV10-3	-
CASSGTGTGNSPLHF	TGTGCCAGCAGCGGAACCGGGACAGGGAATTCACCCCTCCACTTT	TRBJ1-6	TRBD1	TRBV9	-
CASSIGGDAFF	TGTGCCAGCAGCATAGGGGGCGACGCTTTCTTT	TRBJ1-1	TRBD1	TRBV7-2	-
CASSLTGGPGYTF	TGTGCCAGCAGCCTCACAGGGGGGCCTGGCTACACCTTC	TRBJ1-2	TRBD1	TRBV3-1/TRBV3-2	-
CASSLNFNLGTVGYTGELFF	TGTGCCAGCAGCTTGAATTTTAATCTCGGGACGGTAGGCTACACCGGGGAGCTGTTTTTT	TRBJ2-2	-	TRBV5-5	-
CASSDRGGSGTEAFF	TGTGCCAGCAGCGACCGAGGAGGGTCTGGCACTGAAGCTTTCTTT	TRBJ1-1	-	TRBV6-5	once
CASTNQASGSNEQFF	TGCGCCAGCACCAACCAAGCTTCGGGTTCCAATGAGCAGTTCTTC	TRBJ2-1	-	TRBV5-1	-
CASSPGVGADTQYF	TGTGCCAGCAGCCCCGGAGTGGGAGCAGATACGCAGTATTTT	TRBJ2-3	-	TRBV7-6	-
CASSSRDRGRGNTEAFF	TGTGCCAGTAGCAGCAGGGACAGGGGGAGGGGGAACACTGAAGCTTTCTTT	TRBJ1-1	TRBD1	TRBV19	once
CASSQASTSTYEQYF	TGCGCCAGCAGCCAGGCCAGCACTAGCACCTACGAGCAGTACTTC	TRBJ2-7	-	TRBV4-1	-
CASSPQGDIQYF	TGTGCCAGCAGCCCTCAGGGGGACATTCAGTACTTC	TRBJ2-4	TRBD1	TRBV7-2	-
CASSQDLAVFSYGYTF	TGCGCCAGCAGCCAAGATTTGGCAGTCTTTAGTTATGGCTACACCTTC	TRBJ1-2	-	TRBV4-1	-
CASSHTGSAGELFF	TGTGCCAGCAGCCACACAGGTTCGGCAGGGGAGCTGTTTTTT	TRBJ2-2	-	TRBV11-3	-
CASSPNYGYTF	TGTGCCAGCTCACCCAACTATGGCTACACCTTC	TRBJ1-2	-	TRBV18	few
CASSKVKGHDEKLFF	TGTGCCAGCAGCAAAGTGAAGGGACATGATGAAAAACTGTTTTTT	TRBJ1-4	-	TRBV21-1	-
CASSSPTGTRPVYEQYF	TGTGCCAGCAGTTCCCCAACGGGGACTAGACCAGTTTACGAGCAGTACTTC	TRBJ2-7	TRBD2	TRBV6-2/TRBV6-3	-
CASSSPTGSPDEQYF	TGTGCCAGCAGCTCTCCGACAGGGAGTCCGGACGAGCAGTACTTC	TRBJ2-7	TRBD1	TRBV5-4	once
CASSRLAGRTDTQYF	TGTGCCAGCAGCCGACTAGCGGGACGCACAGATACGCAGTATTTT	TRBJ2-3	TRBD2	TRBV7-9	-
CASSEHRGPANEKLFF	TGTGCCAGCAGTGAACACAGGGGGCCGGCTAATGAAAAACTGTTTTTT	TRBJ1-4	TRBD1	TRBV25-1	-
CASSQDLRETGGYEQYF	TGCGCCAGCAGCCAAGATCTCCGGGAGACAGGGGGGTACGAGCAGTACTTC	TRBJ2-7	TRBD1	TRBV4-3	-
CASSFTGGNQPQHF	TGTGCCAGCAGCTTTACAGGGGGCAATCAGCCCCAGCATTTT	TRBJ1-5	TRBD1	TRBV7-9	few
CASGAQGRLKNIQYF	TGTGCCAGCGGAGCACAGGGCCGGCTAAAAAACATTCAGTACTTC	TRBJ2-4	-	TRBV6-5	-
CASSQAGTVTYEQYF	TGCGCCAGCAGCCAAGCCGGGACGGTAACCTACGAGCAGTACTTC	TRBJ2-7	-	TRBV4-1	-
CASSPSGGIYEQYF	TGCGCCAGCAGCCCTAGCGGGGGGATCTACGAGCAGTACTTC	TRBJ2-7	TRBD2	TRBV5-1	-
CASSPISFVGGLSGANVLTF	TGTGCCAGCTCACCAATTAGTTTTGTCGGGGGTCTCTCTGGGGCCAACGTCCTGACTTTC	TRBJ2-6	-	TRBV18	-
CASRPGVGGYGYTF	TGTGCCAGTCGACCTGGGGTCGGGGGGTATGGCTACACCTTC	TRBJ1-2	-	TRBV19	-
CASNSRENTEAFF	TGTGCCAGCAACTCGCGGGAGAACACTGAAGCTTTCTTT	TRBJ1-1	-	TRBV2	-
CASSSRNEQFF	TGTGCCAGCAGTTCTAGAAATGAGCAGTTCTTC	TRBJ2-1	-	TRBV6-2/TRBV6-3	-